This T cell receptor (beta chain) came from a study of Graves' ophthalmopathy and Graves' hyperthyroidism. Study summary: Hyperthyroidism showing no ophthalmopathy within 18 months of follow-up was stable.

Germline assignment: CDR1 SQVTM and CDR2 ANQGSEA. Trimming took 7 bases from V and 4 from J, leaving 16 bases between them. The length of the CDR3 is 13 residues. Ten or more counts support this clonotype. What it recognizes is unknown. The study amplified TCR beta CDR3 regions using RNA transcripts. HTBI-primed first-round RT-PCR preceded second-round multiplex PCR. One entry per CDR3 protein results from TCRdb running MiXCR on the multiplex PCR reads. The sample has approximately 1.2 million distinct CDR3 sequences, approximately 35% seen once. Findings and caveats of the study: Sensitivity of approximately 88% and specificity of approximately 76% were achieved when a 13-signature model separated ophthalmopathy from stable hyperthyroidism.

Excluded: other autoimmune disease, uncontrolled infection, pregnancy or lactation. The chain recombines TRBV29-1 with TRBJ1-1, with D possibly matching TRBD1 (5 bases). Sequenced material: peripheral blood or thyroid tissue (not recorded which). The receptor's source is an adult man with Graves' hyperthyroidism. The CDR3: CSAVRDGGTEAFF. CDR3 nucleotide sequence: TGCAGCGCCGTGCGGGATGGGGGCACTGAAGCTTTCTTT. Drawing the rest from reference TRBV29-1 and TRBJ1-1, the complete variable domain is SAVISQKPSRDICQRGTSLTIQCQVDSQVTMMFWYRQQPGQSLTLIATANQGSEATYESGFVIDKFPISRPNLTFSTLTVSNMSPEDSSIYLCSAVRDGGTEAFFGQGTRLTVV.